This T cell receptor (beta chain) was found in a study of blood T cell repertoires in COVID-19. As for the study in general: T cells, B-cell-depleted T cells, or PBMCs provided the cDNA or gDNA that served as material.

From germline, CDR1 is MDHEN and CDR2 SYDVKM. The CDR3 runs to 17 residues. V was clipped by 5 bases and J by 3 bases, with 23 bases between them. Cohort allocation depended upon clinical history that participants reported. Libraries were prepared by immunoSEQ multiplex PCR; TCRdb keeps only in-frame clonotypes and omits some of them. The table records around 200,000 clones, around 80% of them present only once. The receptor was isolated from a woman in her 40s with acute COVID-19. The V gene is TRBV28, the J gene TRBJ2-7, with D possibly being TRBD1 (5 bases). Specimen: PBMCs or T cells enriched from blood (not recorded which). CDR3 in amino acids: CASSPPWPQGVYYEQYF. In DNA form, the CDR3 reads TGTGCCAGCAGTCCCCCGTGGCCGCAGGGTGTCTACTACGAGCAGTACTTC.